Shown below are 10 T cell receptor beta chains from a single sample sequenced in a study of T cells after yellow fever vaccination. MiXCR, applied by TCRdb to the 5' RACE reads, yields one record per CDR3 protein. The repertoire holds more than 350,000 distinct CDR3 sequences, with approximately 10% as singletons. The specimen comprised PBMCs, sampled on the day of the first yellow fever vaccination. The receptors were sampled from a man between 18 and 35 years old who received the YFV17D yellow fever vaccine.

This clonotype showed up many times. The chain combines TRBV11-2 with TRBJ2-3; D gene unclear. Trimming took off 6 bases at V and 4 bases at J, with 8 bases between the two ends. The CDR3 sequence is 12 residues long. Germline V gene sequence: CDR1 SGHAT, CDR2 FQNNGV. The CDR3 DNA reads TGTGCCAGCAGTCCCCAGGCAGATACGCAGTATTTT. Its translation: CASSPQADTQYF.

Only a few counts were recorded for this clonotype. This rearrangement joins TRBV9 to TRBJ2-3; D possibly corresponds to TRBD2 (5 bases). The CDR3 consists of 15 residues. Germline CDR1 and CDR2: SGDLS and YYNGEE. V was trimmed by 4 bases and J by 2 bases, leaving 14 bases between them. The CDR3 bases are TGTGCCAGCAGCCCCCGACTACCCAACACAGATACGCAGTATTTT. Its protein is CASSPRLPNTDTQYF.

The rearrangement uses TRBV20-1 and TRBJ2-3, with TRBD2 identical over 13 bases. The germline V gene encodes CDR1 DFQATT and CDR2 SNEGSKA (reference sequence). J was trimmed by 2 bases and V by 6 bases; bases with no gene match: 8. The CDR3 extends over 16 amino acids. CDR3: CSALLAGGVLTDTQYF. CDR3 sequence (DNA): TGCAGTGCCCTACTAGCGGGGGGGGTACTCACAGATACGCAGTATTTT.

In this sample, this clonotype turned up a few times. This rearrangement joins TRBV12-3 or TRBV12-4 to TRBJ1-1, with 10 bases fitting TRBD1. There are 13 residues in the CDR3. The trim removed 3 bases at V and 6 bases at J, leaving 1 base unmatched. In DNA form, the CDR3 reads TGTGCCAGCAGTTTGGGGACAGGGGCTGAAGCTTTCTTT. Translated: CASSLGTGAEAFF.

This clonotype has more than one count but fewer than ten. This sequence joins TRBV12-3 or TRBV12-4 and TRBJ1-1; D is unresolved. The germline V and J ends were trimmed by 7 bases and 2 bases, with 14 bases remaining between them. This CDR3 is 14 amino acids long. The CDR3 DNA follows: TGTGCCAGCACCCCTGCAACTACTAACACTGAAGCTTTCTTT. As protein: CASTPATTNTEAFF.

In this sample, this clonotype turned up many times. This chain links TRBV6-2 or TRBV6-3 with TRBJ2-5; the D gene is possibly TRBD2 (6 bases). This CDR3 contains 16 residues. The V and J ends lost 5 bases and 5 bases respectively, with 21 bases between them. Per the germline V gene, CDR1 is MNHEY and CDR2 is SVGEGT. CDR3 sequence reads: CASSLQTPTSRETQYF. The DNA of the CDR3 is TGTGCCAGCAGTCTCCAAACACCAACTAGCCGCGAGACCCAGTACTTC.

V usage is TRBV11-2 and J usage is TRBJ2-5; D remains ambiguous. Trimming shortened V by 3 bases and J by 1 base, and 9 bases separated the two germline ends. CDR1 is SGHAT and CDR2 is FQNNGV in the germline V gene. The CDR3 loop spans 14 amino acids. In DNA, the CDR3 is TGTGCCAGCAGCTTTAGCAGCGCCCAAGAGACCCAGTACTTC. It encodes CASSFSSAQETQYF.

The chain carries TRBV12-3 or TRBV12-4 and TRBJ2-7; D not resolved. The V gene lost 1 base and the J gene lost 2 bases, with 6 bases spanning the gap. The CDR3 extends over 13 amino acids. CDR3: CASSLGRTYEQYF. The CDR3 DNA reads TGTGCCAGCAGTTTAGGCCGCACCTACGAGCAGTACTTC.

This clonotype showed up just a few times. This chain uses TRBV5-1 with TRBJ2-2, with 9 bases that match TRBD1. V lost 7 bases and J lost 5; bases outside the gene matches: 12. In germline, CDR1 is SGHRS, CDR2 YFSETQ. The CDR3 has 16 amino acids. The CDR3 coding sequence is TGCGCCAGCTACGTTTCCACAGGGGGCAGGACCGGGGAGCTGTTTTTT. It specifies CASYVSTGGRTGELFF.

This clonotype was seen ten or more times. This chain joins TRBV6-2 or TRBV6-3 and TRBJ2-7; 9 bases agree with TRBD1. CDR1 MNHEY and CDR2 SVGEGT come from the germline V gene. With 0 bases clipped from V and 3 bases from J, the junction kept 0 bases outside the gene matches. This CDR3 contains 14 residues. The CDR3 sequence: CASSYSTGGYEQYV. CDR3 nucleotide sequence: TGTGCCAGCAGTTACTCGACAGGGGGCTACGAGCAGTACGTC.